The text below deals with one T cell receptor (beta chain). Its antigen is unknown. Distinct nucleotide sequences in the sample also encode this CDR3. The data originate from a study of shared clonotypes between healthy human individuals. Overall study results and limits: The rarefaction results pointed to incomplete sorted-subset sequencing despite large depth. In general, naive subsets displayed greater estimated richness than memory subsets did.

CD45RO-negative CD8 cells positively selected for CCR7 made up the naive population, which excluded terminally differentiated effector memory CD45RA+ cells. Method: immunoSEQ multiplex PCR; TCRdb's copy keeps in-frame clones and lacks some. The sample consists of under 1 million clones, 85% to 95% of them appearing once. The source material was naive CD8+ T cells sorted from blood. The TCR sequence derives from a man aged 25-40 years in good health.

The CDR3 DNA reads as TGTGCCAGCAGCGTGACAGGGACCTCCTACGAGCAGTACTTC. As protein: CASSVTGTSYEQYF. This chain links TRBV9 with TRBJ2-7; 7 bases match TRBD1. Germline assignment: CDR1 SGDLS and CDR2 YYNGEE. CDR3 size: 14 residues. The ends lost 2 bases at V and 0 bases at J; junction bases unmatched: 2.